Each of the 19 T cell receptor beta chains below was sequenced from the same sample in a study of cytomegalovirus exposure and HLA in healthy donors (dated by TCRdb to the late 2010s). Library preparation was by the immunoSEQ multiplex PCR assay. The table comes from immuneACCESS by way of TCRdb, which keeps in-frame sequences with V and J called. Part of the clones is missing from these tables; in studies checked, under half for an unresolved V gene and the rest for unknown reasons. Within this sample are fewer than 350,000 clones, with approximately 87% of them counted one time only. About 0.85% of the sample belongs to the ten largest clones. Sequenced material: PBMCs. These receptors were collected from a woman under 30 in good health and CMV-seronegative.

V usage is TRBV27 and J usage is TRBJ2-7; the match to TRBD1 covers 10 bases. V trimming: 3 bases; J trimming: 4 bases; junction bases outside the gene matches: 6. This CDR3 has 15 residues. CDR1 and CDR2 from the germline V gene are MNHEY and SMNVEV (reference sequence). The CDR3 DNA sequence: TGTGCCAGCAGTTTTAGGACAGGGGGGATATACGAGCAGTACTTC. Translating it yields CASSFRTGGIYEQYF.

The chain recombines TRBV4-1 with TRBJ1-2, with TRBD1 matching 8 bases. V shed 3 bases and J 1 base; nucleotides not matched to a gene: 1. Germline CDR1 reads MGHRA; CDR2 reads YSYEKL. CDR3 length: 14 residues. Written as DNA, the CDR3 is TGCGCCAGCAGCCAGGGACAGGATAACTATGGCTACACCTTC. It translates to CASSQGQDNYGYTF.

This chain joins TRBV5-6 and TRBJ2-7; D perhaps matches TRBD2 (5 bases). V lost 4 bases and J lost 4, with 12 bases in between. Looked up from germline, CDR1 is SGHDT and CDR2 is YYEEEE. CDR3 size: 13 residues. CDR3 sequence: CASSPGKNYEQYF. The CDR3 DNA follows: TGTGCCAGCAGCCCGGGGAAGAATTACGAGCAGTACTTC.

This chain connects TRBV5-1 to TRBJ2-6; the D gene is possibly TRBD1 (6 bases). V shed 0 bases and J shed 2 bases, with 6 bases lying between them. CDR3 length: 15 residues. Germline V CDR1 and CDR2: SGHRS, YFSETQ. CDR3 sequence (DNA): TGCGCCAGCAGCTTGGACAGGGCTGGGGCCAACGTCCTGACTTTC. Residues: CASSLDRAGANVLTF. Filled out from reference TRBV5-1 and TRBJ2-6, the complete variable domain reads KAGVTQTPRYLIKTRGQQVTLSCSPISGHRSVSWYQQTPGQGLQFLFEYFSETQRNKGNFPGRFSGRQFSNSRSEMNVSTLELGDSALYLCASSLDRAGANVLTFGAGSRLTVL.

The CDR3 DNA sequence: TGCGCCAGCAGTCCCAGCGGGAATGTAGATACGCAGTATTTT. This encodes CASSPSGNVDTQYF. The J gene is TRBJ2-3, the V gene TRBV5-1, with 7 bases fitting TRBD2. The CDR3 spans 14 residues. The V gene's germline CDR1 is SGHRS and CDR2 YFSETQ. J was trimmed by 5 bases and V by 5 bases; bases with no gene match: 8.

The V and J genes are TRBV4-3 and TRBJ2-3, with TRBD1 matching 7 bases. The V gene's germline CDR1 is LGHNA and CDR2 YSLEER. This CDR3 has 14 amino acids. The V segment lost 4 bases and the J segment 0 bases; nucleotides outside the gene matches: 1. CDR3 amino acids: CASSRGGSTDTQYF. CDR3 nucleotides: TGCGCCAGCAGCCGAGGGGGCAGCACAGATACGCAGTATTTT.

The CDR3 sequence is CASSLKTSGSIAGELFF. For the CDR3, the DNA is TGCGCCAGCAGCTTGAAGACTAGCGGGAGTATCGCCGGGGAGCTGTTTTTT. The chain recombines TRBV5-1 with TRBJ2-2; 12 nucleotides agree with TRBD2. With 1 base clipped from V and 6 bases from J, the junction kept 7 bases outside the gene matches. The CDR3 is 17 residues long. From germline, CDR1 is SGHRS and CDR2 YFSETQ.

The rearrangement links TRBV5-6 to TRBJ2-7; D is unclear. Trimming removed 0 bases from V and 2 bases from J, with 6 bases in between. The CDR3 is 13 amino acids. The V gene's germline CDR1 is SGHDT and CDR2 YYEEEE. The CDR3 loop reads CASSLDSPYEQYF. The CDR3 DNA is TGTGCCAGCAGCTTGGACAGCCCCTACGAGCAGTACTTC.

A single count supports this clone. The chain recombines TRBV15 with TRBJ1-4; 10 nucleotides align to TRBD1. CDR1 LNHNV and CDR2 YYDKDF come from the germline V gene (reference sequence). The V and J ends lost 0 bases and 0 bases, in that order; junction bases with no gene match: 7. The CDR3 extends over 19 amino acids. The CDR3 nucleotides read TGTGCCACCAGCAGAGATTATGGGACAGGGGTTGCAACTAATGAAAAACTGTTTTTT. Its translation is CATSRDYGTGVATNEKLFF.

This chain uses TRBV11-2 with TRBJ1-4, with D possibly matching TRBD1 (5 bases). V lost 8 bases and J 7 bases, leaving 14 bases between the germline ends. The CDR3 loop spans 13 amino acids. Germline CDR1 and CDR2: SGHAT and FQNNGV. The CDR3 is CASRDRPTEKLFF. CDR3 nucleotides: TGTGCCAGCCGAGACAGACCTACTGAAAAACTGTTTTTT.

This chain links TRBV9 with TRBJ2-1, with 8 bases matching TRBD1. This CDR3 has 15 residues. The V gene end was trimmed by 0 bases and the J gene end by 8 bases; junction bases not matched to a gene: 7. Germline-derived CDR1 and CDR2 are SGDLS and YYNGEE. CDR3 nucleotides: TGTGCCAGCAGCGTAGGAGGCAGGGGGCGCGATGAGCAGTTCTTC. This gives the protein CASSVGGRGRDEQFF.

The rearrangement links TRBV14 to TRBJ2-2, with TRBD1 matching 11 bases. The CDR3 has 17 residues. With V trimmed by 0 bases and J by 5 bases, 5 bases remained unmatched. The V gene's germline CDR1 is SGHDN and CDR2 FVKESK. CDR3 nucleotide sequence: TGTGCCAGCAGCCAAGAATCGGACAGGGGGCTAACCGGGGAGCTGTTTTTT. Residues: CASSQESDRGLTGELFF.

The chain combines TRBV5-4 with TRBJ2-1; 12 nucleotides line up with TRBD2. The junction had 5 bases not matched to a gene; V was cut back by 2 bases and J by 8 bases. This CDR3 is 15 amino acids long. The germline V gene has CDR1 SGHNT and CDR2 YYREEE (reference sequence). The CDR3 spells CASSFSGLAGYEQFF. CDR3 nucleotide sequence: TGTGCCAGCAGCTTTTCCGGACTAGCGGGATATGAGCAGTTCTTC.

This sequence joins TRBV28 and TRBJ2-5, with a weak D call TRBD2 (5 bases). From germline, CDR1 is MDHEN and CDR2 SYDVKM. Trimming stripped 4 bases from V and 1 base from J, with 10 bases between. The CDR3 consists of 14 residues. Here the CDR3 DNA reads TGTGCCAGCAGTTACCGGGATACCCAAGAGACCCAGTACTTC. This gives the protein CASSYRDTQETQYF.

The gene calls are TRBV7-9 and TRBJ1-1; D is uncertain. Looked up from germline, CDR1 is SEHNR and CDR2 is FQNEAQ (reference sequence). The V end lost 5 bases, the J end lost 1 base, and 2 bases lay between the germline ends. This CDR3 is 11 amino acids long. The CDR3 region has the DNA TGTGCCAGCAGCCAGAACACTGAAGCTTTCTTT. Its protein is CASSQNTEAFF.

This clone was seen a single time. The rearrangement uses TRBV29-1 and TRBJ2-7; 7 bases align to TRBD2. V was pared by 5 bases and J by 4 bases, with 8 bases of the junction left unmatched. This CDR3 contains 13 residues. Germline V CDR1 and CDR2: SQVTM, ANQGSEA. Written as DNA, the CDR3 is TGCAGCGTTAGGGGAGGGTTCGGGTACGAGCAGTACTTC. The encoded protein is CSVRGGFGYEQYF.

This clone appeared a single time. J is TRBJ1-1 and V is TRBV28; the D gene is possibly TRBD1 (5 bases). Germline CDR1 reads MDHEN; CDR2 reads SYDVKM. Trimming stripped 8 bases from V and 2 bases from J, with 27 bases between. The CDR3 has 18 amino acids. DNA of the CDR3: TGTGCCAGCGGCTCAGTAGCATTCAGGGTAGGTGTCAACACTGAAGCTTTCTTT. Translation gives CASGSVAFRVGVNTEAFF.

This chain connects TRBV14 to TRBJ2-7, with unresolved D. The CDR3 runs to 15 residues. V was pared by 1 base and J by 5 bases, with 15 bases between. Germline V gene lookup returns CDR1 SGHDN and CDR2 FVKESK. CDR3 coding DNA: TGTGCCAGCAGCCAAGCGACCGGCCTCCTAGACGAGCAGTACTTC. Residues: CASSQATGLLDEQYF. Using reference TRBV14 and TRBJ2-7 for the parts outside the CDR3, the full variable domain is EAGVTQFPSHSVIEKGQTVTLRCDPISGHDNLYWYRRVMGKEIKFLLHFVKESKQDESGMPNNRFLAERTGGTYSTLKVQPAELEDSGVYFCASSQATGLLDEQYFGPGTRLTVT.

The rearrangement joins TRBV19 to TRBJ1-2, with TRBD1 as a possible D gene (6 bases). The V gene's germline CDR1 is LNHDA and CDR2 SQIVND (reference sequence). The CDR3 totals 16 residues. V was pared by 7 bases and J by 5 bases, with 23 bases between. The CDR3 coding sequence is TGTGCCAGTACCGCGGACAGTCTAGGGGAAGTTTATGGCTACACCTTC. Translated: CASTADSLGEVYGYTF.